Described below is a single T cell receptor (beta chain) sequence and its context. Authors' analysis steps: The authors estimated nucleated cell counts from reference gene primer amplification. The protocol was immunoSEQ multiplex PCR, while the TCRdb copy is restricted to in-frame clones and leaves out a portion. V and J calls and clone size are those listed in that table; D and trimming were worked out from the DNA. The table has 200,000 to 300,000 clones, more than 75% seen once. The sample originates from a study of blood T cell repertoires in COVID-19. Study information: Some COVID-19 samples were acute and others convalescent; all came from the United States, Italy and Spain. Sources were T cells, B-cell-depleted T cells, or PBMCs; the material itself was cDNA or gDNA.

CDR1 and CDR2 from the germline V gene are KGHSH and LQKENI. The CDR3 extends over 16 amino acids. J lost 9 bases, V lost 3 bases, and 7 bases had no gene match. V is TRBV18 and J is TRBJ2-1; 14 bases match TRBD2. The sequence was obtained from a woman between 40 and 50 years old who had recovered from COVID-19. The sample was peripheral blood. CDR3 DNA: TGTGCCAGCTCACCCTCAGGGACTAGCGGGAGTGGTGAGCAGTTCTTC. Translating it yields CASSPSGTSGSGEQFF.